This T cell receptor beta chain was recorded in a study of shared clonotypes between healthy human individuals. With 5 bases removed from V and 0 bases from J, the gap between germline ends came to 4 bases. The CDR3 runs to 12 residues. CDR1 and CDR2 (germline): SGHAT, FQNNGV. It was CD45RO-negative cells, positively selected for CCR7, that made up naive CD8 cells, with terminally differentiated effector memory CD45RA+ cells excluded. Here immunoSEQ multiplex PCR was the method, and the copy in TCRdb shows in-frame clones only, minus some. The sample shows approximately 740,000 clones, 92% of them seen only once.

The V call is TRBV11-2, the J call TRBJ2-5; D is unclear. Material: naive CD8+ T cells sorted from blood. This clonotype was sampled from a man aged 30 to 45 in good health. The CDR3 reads CASSGYQETQYF. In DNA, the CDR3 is TGTGCCAGCAGCGGGTACCAAGAGACCCAGTACTTC.